The subject of this entry is one TCR beta chain. The antigen is not known. Sequencing was performed with immunoSEQ multiplex PCR; in TCRdb, only in-frame clones are kept and a portion is missing. The repertoire consists of about 180,000 clones, with approximately 90% occurring once and the leading ten covering over 4.5%. The data belong to a study of Ad26.COV2.S vaccination and SARS-CoV-2 variants. Study-wide results and caveats: Analyses of TCR breadth and depth may have underestimated total T cell responses.

V trimming: 4 bases; J trimming: 8 bases; junction bases outside the gene matches: 0. The CDR3 sequence is 12 residues long. Germline V gene sequence: CDR1 MNHEY, CDR2 SVGAGI. The receptor's source is a human donor who had recovered from COVID-19. The rearrangement links TRBV6-5 to TRBJ1-2; TRBD1 aligns across 11 bases. Sample: peripheral blood, taken after recovery from COVID-19. CDR3 coding DNA: TGTGCCAGCAGTTGGACAGGGGGCGGCTACACCTTC. Translating it yields CASSWTGGGYTF.